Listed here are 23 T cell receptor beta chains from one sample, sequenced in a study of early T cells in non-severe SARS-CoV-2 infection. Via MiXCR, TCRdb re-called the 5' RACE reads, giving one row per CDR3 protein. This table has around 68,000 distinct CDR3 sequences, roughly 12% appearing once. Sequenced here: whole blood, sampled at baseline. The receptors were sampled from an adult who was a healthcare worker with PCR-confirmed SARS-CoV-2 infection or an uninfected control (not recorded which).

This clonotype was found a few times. This CDR3 is CASSGLAGSFVVLTF. For the CDR3, the DNA is TGTGCCAGCTCAGGGCTAGCGGGATCCTTTGTCGTCCTGACTTTC. The chain recombines TRBV18 with TRBJ2-6; 9 bases fit TRBD2. The CDR3 is 15 residues long. Germline values: CDR1 KGHSH, CDR2 LQKENI. V lost 5 bases to trimming and J lost 12 bases; unmatched junction nucleotides: 11. Using reference TRBV18 and TRBJ2-6 for the parts outside the CDR3, the full variable domain is NAGVMQNPRHLVRRRGQEARLRCSPMKGHSHVYWYRQLPEEGLKFMVYLQKENIIDESGMPKERFSAEFPKEGPSILRIQQVVRGDSAAYFCASSGLAGSFVVLTFGAGSRLTVL.

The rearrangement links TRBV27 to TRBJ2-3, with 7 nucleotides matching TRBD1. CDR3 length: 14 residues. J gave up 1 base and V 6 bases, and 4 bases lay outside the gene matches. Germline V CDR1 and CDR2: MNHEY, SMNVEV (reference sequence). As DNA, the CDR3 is TGTGCCAGCAGCCCGACAGGGCGCACAGATACGCAGTATTTT. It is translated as CASSPTGRTDTQYF.

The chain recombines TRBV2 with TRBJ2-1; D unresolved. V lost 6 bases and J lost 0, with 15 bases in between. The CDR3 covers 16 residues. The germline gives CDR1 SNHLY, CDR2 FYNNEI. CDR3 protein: CASRDGLSSSYNEQFF. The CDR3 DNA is TGTGCCAGCAGGGACGGTTTGTCAAGCTCCTACAATGAGCAGTTCTTC. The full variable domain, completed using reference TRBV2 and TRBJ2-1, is EPEVTQTPSHQVTQMGQEVILRCVPISNHLYFYWYRQILGQKVEFLVSFYNNEISEKSEIFDDQFSVERPDGSNFTLKIRSTKLEDSAMYFCASRDGLSSSYNEQFFGPGTRLTVL.

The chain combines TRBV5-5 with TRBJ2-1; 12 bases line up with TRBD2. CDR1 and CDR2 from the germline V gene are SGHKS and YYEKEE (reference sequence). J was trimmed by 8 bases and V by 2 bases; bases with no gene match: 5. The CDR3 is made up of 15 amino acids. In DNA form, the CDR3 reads TGTGCCAGCAGCTTAGGACTAGCGGGGCACGATGAGCAGTTCTTC. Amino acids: CASSLGLAGHDEQFF.

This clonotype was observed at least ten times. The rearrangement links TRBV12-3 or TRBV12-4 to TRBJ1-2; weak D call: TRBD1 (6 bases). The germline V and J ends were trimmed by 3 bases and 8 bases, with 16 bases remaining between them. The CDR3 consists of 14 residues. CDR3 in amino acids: CASSFGGGRPGYTF. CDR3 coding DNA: TGTGCCAGCAGTTTCGGGGGGGGCCGACCCGGCTACACCTTC.

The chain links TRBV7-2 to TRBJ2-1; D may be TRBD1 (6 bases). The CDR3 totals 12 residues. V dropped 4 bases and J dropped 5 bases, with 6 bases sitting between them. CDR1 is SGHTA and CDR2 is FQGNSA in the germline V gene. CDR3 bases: TGTGCCAGCAGCTACAGGGACAATGAGCAGTTCTTC. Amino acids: CASSYRDNEQFF.

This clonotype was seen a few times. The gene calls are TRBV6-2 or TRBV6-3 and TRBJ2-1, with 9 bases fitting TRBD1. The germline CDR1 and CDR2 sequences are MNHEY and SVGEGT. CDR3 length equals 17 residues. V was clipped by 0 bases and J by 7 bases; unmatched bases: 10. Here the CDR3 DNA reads TGTGCCAGCAGTTACTCGACTCGGGGACAGGGTCGGAATGAGCAGTTCTTC. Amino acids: CASSYSTRGQGRNEQFF.

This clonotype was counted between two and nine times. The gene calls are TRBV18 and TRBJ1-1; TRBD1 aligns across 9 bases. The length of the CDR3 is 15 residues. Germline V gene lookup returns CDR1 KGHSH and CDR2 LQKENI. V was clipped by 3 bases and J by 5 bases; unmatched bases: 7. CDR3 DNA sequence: TGTGCCAGCTCACCGACAGGGGGGGTCGGTACTGAAGCTTTCTTT. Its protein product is CASSPTGGVGTEAFF.

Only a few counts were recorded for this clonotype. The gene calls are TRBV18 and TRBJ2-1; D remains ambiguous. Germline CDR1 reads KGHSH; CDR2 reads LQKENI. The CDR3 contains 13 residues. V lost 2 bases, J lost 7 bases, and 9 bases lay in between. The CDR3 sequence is CASSPGMVNEQFF. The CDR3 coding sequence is TGTGCCAGCTCACCAGGGATGGTTAATGAGCAGTTCTTC.

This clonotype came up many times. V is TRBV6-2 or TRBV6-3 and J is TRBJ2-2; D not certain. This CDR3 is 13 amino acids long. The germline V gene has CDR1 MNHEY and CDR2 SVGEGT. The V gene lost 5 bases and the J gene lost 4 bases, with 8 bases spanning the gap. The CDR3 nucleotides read TGTGCCAGCAGTCGCGGCCTCACCGGGGAGCTGTTTTTT. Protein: CASSRGLTGELFF.

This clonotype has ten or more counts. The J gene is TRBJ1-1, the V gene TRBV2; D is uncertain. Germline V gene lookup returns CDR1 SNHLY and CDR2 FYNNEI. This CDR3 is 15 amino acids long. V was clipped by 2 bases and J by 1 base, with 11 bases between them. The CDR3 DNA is TGTGCCAGCAGTGAAAAAGGACTTTCGAACACTGAAGCTTTCTTT. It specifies CASSEKGLSNTEAFF.

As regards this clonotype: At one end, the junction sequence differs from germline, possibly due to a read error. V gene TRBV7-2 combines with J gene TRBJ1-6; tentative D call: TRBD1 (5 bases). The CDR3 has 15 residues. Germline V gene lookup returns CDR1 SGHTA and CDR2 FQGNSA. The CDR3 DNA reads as TGTGCCAGCAGCTTTTCAGGGAGCTATAATTCACCCCCCCGCTTT. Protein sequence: CASSFSGSYNSPPRF.

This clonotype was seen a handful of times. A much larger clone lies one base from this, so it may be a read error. CDR3 residues: CASSLQGSSYEQYF. The CDR3 DNA follows: TGTGCCAGCAGTTTACAGGGGAGCTCCTACGAGCAGTACTTC. This chain uses TRBV6-5 with TRBJ2-7, with 7 bases identical to TRBD1. V shed 4 bases and J 0 bases; nucleotides not matched to a gene: 3. The germline V gene has CDR1 MNHEY and CDR2 SVGAGI. The CDR3 has 14 amino acids.

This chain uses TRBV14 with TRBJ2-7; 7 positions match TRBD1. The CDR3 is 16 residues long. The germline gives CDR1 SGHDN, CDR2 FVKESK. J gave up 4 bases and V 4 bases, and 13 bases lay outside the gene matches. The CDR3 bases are TGTGCCAGCAGCCCAGCCATCCCGGGACAGCATTACGAGCAGTACTTC. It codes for CASSPAIPGQHYEQYF.

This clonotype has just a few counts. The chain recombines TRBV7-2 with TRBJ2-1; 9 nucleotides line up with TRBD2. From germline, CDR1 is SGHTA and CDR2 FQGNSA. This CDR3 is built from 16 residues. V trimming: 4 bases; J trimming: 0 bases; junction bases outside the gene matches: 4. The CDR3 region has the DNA TGTGCCAGCAGCTCGGGACTAGCTCCCTCCTACAATGAGCAGTTCTTC. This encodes CASSSGLAPSYNEQFF.

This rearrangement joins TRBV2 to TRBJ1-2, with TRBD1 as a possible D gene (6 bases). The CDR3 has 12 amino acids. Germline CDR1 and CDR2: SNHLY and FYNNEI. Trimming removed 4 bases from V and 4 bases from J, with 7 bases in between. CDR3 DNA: TGTGCCAGCAGTGGGGGGCTCTATGGCTACACCTTC. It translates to CASSGGLYGYTF.

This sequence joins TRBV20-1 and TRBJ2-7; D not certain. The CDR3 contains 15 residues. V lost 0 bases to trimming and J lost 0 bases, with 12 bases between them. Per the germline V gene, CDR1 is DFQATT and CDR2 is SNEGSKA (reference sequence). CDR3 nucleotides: TGCAGTGCTAGAGATTTTTCCAGCTACTCCTACGAGCAGTACTTC. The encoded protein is CSARDFSSYSYEQYF.

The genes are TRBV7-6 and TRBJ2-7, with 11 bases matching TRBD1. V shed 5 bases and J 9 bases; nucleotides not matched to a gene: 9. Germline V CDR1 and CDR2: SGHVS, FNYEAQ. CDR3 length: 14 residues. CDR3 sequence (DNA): TGTGCCAGCAGCCCCGGACAGGGGGCTGTTGGGCAGTACTTC. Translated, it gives CASSPGQGAVGQYF.

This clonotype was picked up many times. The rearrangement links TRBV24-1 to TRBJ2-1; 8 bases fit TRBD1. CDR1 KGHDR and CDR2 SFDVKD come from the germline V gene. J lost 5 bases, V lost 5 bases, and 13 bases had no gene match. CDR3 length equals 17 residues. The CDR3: CATSATGGTQSNNEQFF. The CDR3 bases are TGTGCCACCAGTGCAACAGGGGGGACCCAAAGTAACAATGAGCAGTTCTTC.

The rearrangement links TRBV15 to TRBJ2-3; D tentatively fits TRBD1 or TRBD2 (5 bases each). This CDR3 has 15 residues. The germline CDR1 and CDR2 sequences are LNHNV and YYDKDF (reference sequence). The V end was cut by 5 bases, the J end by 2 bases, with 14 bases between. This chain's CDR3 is CATSERGVFTDTQYF. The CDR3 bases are TGTGCCACCAGCGAAAGAGGGGTTTTCACAGATACGCAGTATTTT.

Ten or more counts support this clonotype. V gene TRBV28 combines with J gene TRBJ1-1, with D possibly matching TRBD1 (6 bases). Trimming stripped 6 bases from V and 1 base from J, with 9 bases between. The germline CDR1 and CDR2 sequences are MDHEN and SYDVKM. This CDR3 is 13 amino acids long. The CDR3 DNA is TGTGCCAGCAGATTACAGGGGAACACTGAAGCTTTCTTT. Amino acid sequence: CASRLQGNTEAFF.

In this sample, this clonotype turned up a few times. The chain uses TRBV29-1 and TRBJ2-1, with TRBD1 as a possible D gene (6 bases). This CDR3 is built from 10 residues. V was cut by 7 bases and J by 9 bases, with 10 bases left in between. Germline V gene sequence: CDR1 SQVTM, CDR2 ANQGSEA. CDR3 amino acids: CSAQGSEQFF. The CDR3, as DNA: TGCAGCGCACAGGGTAGTGAGCAGTTCTTC.

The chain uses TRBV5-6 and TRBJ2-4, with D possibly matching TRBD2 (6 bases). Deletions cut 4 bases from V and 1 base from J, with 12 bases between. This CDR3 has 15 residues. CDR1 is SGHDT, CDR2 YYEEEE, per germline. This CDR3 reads CASSPGGMAKNIQYF. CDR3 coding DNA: TGTGCCAGCAGCCCTGGGGGGATGGCCAAAAACATTCAGTACTTC.